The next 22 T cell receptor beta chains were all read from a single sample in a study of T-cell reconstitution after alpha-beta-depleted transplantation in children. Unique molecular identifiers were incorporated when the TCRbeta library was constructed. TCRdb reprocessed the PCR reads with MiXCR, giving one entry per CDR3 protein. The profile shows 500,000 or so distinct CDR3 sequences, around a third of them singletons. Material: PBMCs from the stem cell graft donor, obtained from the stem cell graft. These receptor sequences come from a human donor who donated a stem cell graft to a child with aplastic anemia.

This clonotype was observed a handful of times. The CDR3 here is CASSQDLTAGYGYTF. As DNA, the CDR3 is TGCGCCAGCAGCCAAGATCTGACAGCAGGCTATGGCTACACCTTC. This chain joins TRBV4-3 and TRBJ1-2, with D possibly matching TRBD1 (5 bases). The germline gives CDR1 LGHNA, CDR2 YSLEER. This CDR3 contains 15 residues. V lost 0 bases and J lost 4, with 12 bases in between.

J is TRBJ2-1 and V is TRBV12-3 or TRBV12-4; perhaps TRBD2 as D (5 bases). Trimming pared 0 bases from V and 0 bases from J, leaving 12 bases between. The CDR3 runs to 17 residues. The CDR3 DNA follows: TGTGCCAGCAGTTTAGCGATTCTAGCAATCTCCTACAATGAGCAGTTCTTC. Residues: CASSLAILAISYNEQFF.

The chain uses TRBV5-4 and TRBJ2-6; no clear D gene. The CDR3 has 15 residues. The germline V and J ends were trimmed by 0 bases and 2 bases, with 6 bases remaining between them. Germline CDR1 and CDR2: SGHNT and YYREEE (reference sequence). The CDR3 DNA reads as TGTGCCAGCAGCTTGGTGGACGCTGGGGCCAACGTCCTGACTTTC. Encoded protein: CASSLVDAGANVLTF.

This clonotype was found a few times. The CDR3 spells CASSYWPDGQETQYF. The CDR3 nucleotides are TGTGCCAGCAGTTACTGGCCCGACGGCCAAGAGACCCAGTACTTC. The V and J genes are TRBV6-5 and TRBJ2-5; no reliable D call. The CDR3 extends over 15 amino acids. The germline V gene encodes CDR1 MNHEY and CDR2 SVGAGI. Trimming left V 1 base short and J 1 base short, with 10 bases between.

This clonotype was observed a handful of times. The CDR3 DNA follows: TGTGCCAGCAGCGGTGACCTCAGGGCCCCTGAAGCTTTCTTT. It yields the protein CASSGDLRAPEAFF. The V call is TRBV7-2, the J call TRBJ1-1; weak D call: TRBD1 (5 bases). V lost 5 bases to trimming and J lost 6 bases, with 16 bases between them. This CDR3 comprises 14 residues. In germline, CDR1 is SGHTA, CDR2 FQGNSA.

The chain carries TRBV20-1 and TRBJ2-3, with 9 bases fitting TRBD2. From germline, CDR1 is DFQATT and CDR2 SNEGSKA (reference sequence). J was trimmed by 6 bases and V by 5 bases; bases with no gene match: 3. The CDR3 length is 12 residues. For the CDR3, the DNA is TGCAGTGCTGGGACTAGCTACGATACGCAGTATTTT. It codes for CSAGTSYDTQYF.

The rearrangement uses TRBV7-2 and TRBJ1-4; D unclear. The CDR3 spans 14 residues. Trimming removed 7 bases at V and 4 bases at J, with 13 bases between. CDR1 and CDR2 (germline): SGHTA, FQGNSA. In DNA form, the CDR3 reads TGTGCCAGCACCACGGATTGGGGTAATGAAAAACTGTTTTTT. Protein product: CASTTDWGNEKLFF.

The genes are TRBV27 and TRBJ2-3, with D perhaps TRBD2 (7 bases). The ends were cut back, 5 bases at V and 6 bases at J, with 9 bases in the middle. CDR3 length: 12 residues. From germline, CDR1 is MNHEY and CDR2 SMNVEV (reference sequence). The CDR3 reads CASSGGGDTQYF. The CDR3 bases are TGTGCCAGCAGTGGGGGGGGCGATACGCAGTATTTT.

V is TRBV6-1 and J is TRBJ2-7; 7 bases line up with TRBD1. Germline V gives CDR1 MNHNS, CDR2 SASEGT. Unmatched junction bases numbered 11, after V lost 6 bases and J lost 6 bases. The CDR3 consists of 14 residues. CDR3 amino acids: CASRLSTGLVEQYF. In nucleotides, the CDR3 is TGTGCCAGCAGGCTATCGACAGGGCTGGTCGAGCAGTACTTC.

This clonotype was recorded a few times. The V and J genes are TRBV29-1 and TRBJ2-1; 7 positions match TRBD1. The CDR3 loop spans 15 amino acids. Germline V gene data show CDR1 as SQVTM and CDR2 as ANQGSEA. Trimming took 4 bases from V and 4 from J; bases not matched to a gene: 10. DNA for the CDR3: TGCAGCGTTGGCTCTAGGGGGCTGGCTTACAATGAGCAGTTCTTC. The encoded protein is CSVGSRGLAYNEQFF.

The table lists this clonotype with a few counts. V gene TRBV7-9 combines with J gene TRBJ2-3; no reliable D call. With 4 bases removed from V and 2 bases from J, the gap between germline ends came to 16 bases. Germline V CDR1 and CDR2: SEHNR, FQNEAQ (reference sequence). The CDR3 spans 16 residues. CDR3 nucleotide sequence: TGTGCCAGCAGCTCCAAATTCGCTATCGACACAGATACGCAGTATTTT. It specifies CASSSKFAIDTDTQYF.

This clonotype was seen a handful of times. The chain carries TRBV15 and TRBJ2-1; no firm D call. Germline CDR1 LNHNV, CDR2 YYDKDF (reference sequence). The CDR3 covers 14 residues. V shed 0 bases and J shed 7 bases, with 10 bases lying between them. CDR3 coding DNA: TGTGCCACCAGCAGAGATAGTGCCTTAAATGAGCAGTTCTTC. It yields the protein CATSRDSALNEQFF. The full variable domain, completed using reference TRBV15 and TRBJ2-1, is DAMVIQNPRYQVTQFGKPVTLSCSQTLNHNVMYWYQQKSSQAPKLLFHYYDKDFNNEADTPDNFQSRRPNTSFCFLDIRSPGLGDTAMYLCATSRDSALNEQFFGPGTRLTVL.

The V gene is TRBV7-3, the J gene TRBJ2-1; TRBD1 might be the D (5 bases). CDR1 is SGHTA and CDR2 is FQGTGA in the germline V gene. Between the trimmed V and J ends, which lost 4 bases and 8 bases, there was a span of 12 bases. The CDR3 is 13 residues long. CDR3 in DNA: TGTGCCAGCAGCTCCACAGGAGAACATGAGCAGTTCTTC. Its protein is CASSSTGEHEQFF.

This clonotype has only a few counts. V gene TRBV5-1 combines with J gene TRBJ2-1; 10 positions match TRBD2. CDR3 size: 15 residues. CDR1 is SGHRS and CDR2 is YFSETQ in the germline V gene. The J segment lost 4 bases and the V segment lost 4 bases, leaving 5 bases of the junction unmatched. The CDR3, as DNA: TGCGCCAGCAGCCGGGCTAGCGGGAGTTACAATGAGCAGTTCTTC. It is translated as CASSRASGSYNEQFF.

The CDR3 DNA reads as TGCGCCAGCAGCCGTGCCGGACTCAGGGGGGACGGCTACACCTTC. This translates into CASSRAGLRGDGYTF. The gene calls are TRBV4-3 and TRBJ1-2; TRBD1 aligns across 7 bases. The CDR3 sequence is 15 residues long. V lost 4 bases to trimming and J lost 8 bases; unmatched junction nucleotides: 13. The germline CDR1 and CDR2 sequences are LGHNA and YSLEER.

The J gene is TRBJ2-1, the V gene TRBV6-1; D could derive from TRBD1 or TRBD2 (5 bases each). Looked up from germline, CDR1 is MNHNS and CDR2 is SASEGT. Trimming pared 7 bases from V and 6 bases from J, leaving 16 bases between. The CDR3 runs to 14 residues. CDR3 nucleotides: TGTGCCAGCAACCGGCCGGGACGCTTCAATGAGCAGTTCTTC. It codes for CASNRPGRFNEQFF.

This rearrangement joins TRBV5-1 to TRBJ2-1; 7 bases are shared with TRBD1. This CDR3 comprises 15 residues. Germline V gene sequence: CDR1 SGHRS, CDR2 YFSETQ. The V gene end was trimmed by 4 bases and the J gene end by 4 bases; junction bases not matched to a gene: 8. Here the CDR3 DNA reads TGCGCCAGCAGCCCCCGTCCGACAGGGTACAATGAGCAGTTCTTC. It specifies CASSPRPTGYNEQFF.

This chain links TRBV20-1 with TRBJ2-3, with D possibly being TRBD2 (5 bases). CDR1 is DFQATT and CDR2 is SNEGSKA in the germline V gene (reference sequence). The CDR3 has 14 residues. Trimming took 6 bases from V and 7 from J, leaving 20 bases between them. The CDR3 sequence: CSASRPKAANTQYF. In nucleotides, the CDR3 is TGCAGTGCGAGCCGACCCAAAGCGGCCAATACGCAGTATTTT.

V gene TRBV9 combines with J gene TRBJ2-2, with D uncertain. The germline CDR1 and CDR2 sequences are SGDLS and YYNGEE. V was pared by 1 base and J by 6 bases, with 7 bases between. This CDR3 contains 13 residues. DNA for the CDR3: TGTGCCAGCAGCGTATCCGTACCCGGGGAGCTGTTTTTT. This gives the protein CASSVSVPGELFF.

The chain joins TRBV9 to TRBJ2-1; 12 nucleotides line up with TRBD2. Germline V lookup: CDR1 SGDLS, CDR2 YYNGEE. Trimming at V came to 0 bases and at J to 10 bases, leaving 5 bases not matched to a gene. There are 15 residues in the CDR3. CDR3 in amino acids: CASSVETSGSGEQFF. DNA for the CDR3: TGTGCCAGCAGCGTAGAGACTAGCGGGAGCGGCGAGCAGTTCTTC.

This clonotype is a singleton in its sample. CDR3 sequence reads: CASSLRDRGLDTGELFF. The CDR3 DNA sequence: TGTGCCAGCAGCTTACGAGACAGGGGGCTTGACACCGGGGAGCTGTTTTTT. The chain couples TRBV11-2 to TRBJ2-2; TRBD1 matches 10 bases. The length of the CDR3 is 17 residues. Trimming at V came to 2 bases and at J to 3 bases, leaving 6 bases not matched to a gene. CDR1 and CDR2 from the germline V gene are SGHAT and FQNNGV.

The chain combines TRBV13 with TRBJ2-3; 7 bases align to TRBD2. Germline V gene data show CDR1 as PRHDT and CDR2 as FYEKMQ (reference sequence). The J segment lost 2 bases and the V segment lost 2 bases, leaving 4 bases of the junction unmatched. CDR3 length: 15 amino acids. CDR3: CASSLSLAVTDTQYF. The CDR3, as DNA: TGTGCCAGCAGCTTAAGCCTAGCGGTCACAGATACGCAGTATTTT.